This T cell receptor (beta chain) was obtained from a study of cytomegalovirus exposure and HLA in healthy donors. Study-wide points: Later on, an analysis found that several of the most significant clusters appeared to be linked to common viral pathogens, which included parvovirus B19. Reportedly, HLA-A and HLA-B alleles of most subjects were accurately predicted from TCR beta. Available immune exposure information was restricted to CMV serostatus only.

60 Vbeta and 13 Jbeta primers were used in PCR. The assay was immunoSEQ multiplex PCR, and TCRdb's table has in-frame clones only and misses some. The sample shows roughly 77,000 clones, 72% of them seen only once. V lost 2 bases to trimming and J lost 7 bases, with 9 bases between them. The CDR3 spans 14 residues. The germline gives CDR1 MNHEY, CDR2 SMNVEV (reference sequence). With respect to this clone: Antigen unknown.

The chain is built from TRBV27 and TRBJ1-6; D is undetermined. Sequencing was done on a sample of PBMCs. The source is a woman aged 40 to 55 in good health and CMV-seropositive. CDR3 residues: CASSLPQRNSPLHF. The CDR3 coding sequence is TGTGCCAGCAGTTTACCCCAGAGGAATTCACCCCTCCACTTT.